This TCR beta chain stems from a study of T cell responses to AZD1222 COVID-19 vaccine (dated by TCRdb to the early 2020s). At the level of the whole study: Because spike-specific TCR depth and breadth did not differ between the two schedules, AZD1222 recipients who got a second dose at roughly 4 weeks were pooled with those who got a second dose at roughly 12 weeks. TCR sequencing was performed for over 230 trial participants, of whom about 200 were given two doses of AZD1222 and approximately 25 were given two doses of MenACWY control vaccine. Trial participants were enrolled into age subgroups of 18-55, 56-69 and 70-plus years, which contained about 150, 28 and 57 TCR-sequenced participants, respectively.

Paper-wide results and their limitations: Only five or six AZD1222 recipients were SARS-CoV-2 seropositive at baseline, limiting conclusions about previously exposed vaccinees. Reportedly, close to half of the unique spike-specific TCRs recognized epitopes lying outside the regions that are mutated in the B.1.351 and B.1.1.7 variants. CD4 TCRs associated with the vaccine covered the entire spike protein, and the dominant responses were in regions 160-218 and 743-854. Participants were mostly white British and included more females than males, and it was suggested by the authors that clonal diversity may have been underestimated. No day 14 peak-response samples were available, so repertoires were characterized only after the peak T cell response. After two AZD1222 doses, spike-specific TCR breadth and depth were significantly higher than at day 0 and than in MenACWY recipients. In the small 56-69-year group, the increase in depth fell short of significance, most likely because of low power.

The CDR3 regions of human TCRbeta chains were subjected to immunosequencing. Per the source publication's procedure: Repertoire TCRs were matched against a reference library of SARS-CoV-2-specific TCRs generated with the MIRA antigen-specificity platform. Breadth was defined as the fraction of unique TCRs that were SARS-CoV-2-associated, and depth was defined as the fraction of total T cells that were SARS-CoV-2-associated. Each spike-specific TCR was assigned to its reactive spike region and to a CD4 or CD8 class using the MIRA data. Log10-transformed breadth and depth values were compared by one-way ANOVA with Sidak's multiple comparisons tests. TCRdb carries this immuneACCESS record with in-frame sequences only. Its versions omit some clonotypes, under half of them owing to an unresolved V gene in the studies checked, with the rest unexplained. V and J calls and clone size come straight from that table; D and trimming were deduced from the DNA. Present in this sample are 120,000 to 150,000 clones, just over 90% of which were seen just once. Under 2% of the sample comes from the top ten.

On this clone itself: The clone's antigen remains unknown. No base-level quality is on record; no much larger clone is a single base apart.

Spanning cysteine to phenylalanine, the CDR3 consists of 16 amino acids. Of all the DNA, just the CDR3 is kept, 48 bases in frame from base 1. V has 0 bases trimmed and J has 1 base trimmed; junction bases matching no gene number 4. CDR1 and CDR2, per the germline V gene, are SGHRS and YFSETQ. The time point tag for this specimen amounts to: baseline before first vaccination. The vaccinee samples were drawn from two UK trials, COV001 and COV002, one of which was a single-blind randomized controlled phase 2/3 trial testing AZD1222 (ChAdOx1 nCoV-19) in healthy adults. For TCRbeta chain sequencing, PBMC samples from trial participants were taken at day 0 and at day 28 after the second dose.

This sequence uses TRBV5-1 and TRBJ2-7, and 10 bases in between align with TRBD2. Here the sequenced sample was peripheral blood, taken on day 0 of AZD1222 vaccination. This clonotype originated in an adult in good health. Here is the DNA: TGCGCCAGCAGCTTGGGTACTAGCGGGAATTCCTACGAGCAGTACTTC. Its amino acids are CASSLGTSGNSYEQYF.